This passage covers 15 T cell receptor beta chains from one sample sequenced in a study of cytomegalovirus exposure and HLA in healthy donors (dated by TCRdb to about 2017). Library prep was done by the immunoSEQ multiplex PCR assay. The multiplex PCR relied on a mix of 60 forward primers for TCR Vbeta segments and 13 reverse primers for TCR Jbeta segments. TCRdb's version of the immuneACCESS table is confined to in-frame rearrangements and falls short of the full clone set. An unresolved V gene accounts for under half of the shortfall where checked; the remainder is of unknown origin. Present in this sample are some 60,000 clones, roughly 80% of which were seen just once. The ten largest clones take up 1.6% of the sample. The source material was PBMCs. The source of these receptors is a human donor in good health.

V gene TRBV6-5 combines with J gene TRBJ1-1; unclear D gene. Germline CDR1 and CDR2: MNHEY and SVGAGI. This CDR3 has 15 residues. V gave up 0 bases and J gave up 1 base, with 9 bases separating them. The CDR3 loop is CASSYSMGENTEAFF. For the CDR3, the DNA is TGTGCCAGCAGTTACTCCATGGGAGAGAACACTGAAGCTTTCTTT.

V gene TRBV30 combines with J gene TRBJ2-6; no clear D gene. V was cut by 7 bases and J by 0 bases, with 4 bases left in between. CDR1 is GTSNPN and CDR2 is SVGIG in the germline V gene (reference sequence). The CDR3 sequence is 12 residues long. CDR3 coding DNA: TGTGCCTCCCACTCTGGGGCCAACGTCCTGACTTTC. This sequence encodes CASHSGANVLTF.

This rearrangement joins TRBV7-2 to TRBJ2-5; 7 bases map to TRBD2. V was pared by 1 base and J by 3 bases, with 11 bases of the junction left unmatched. The CDR3 runs 17 residues. Per the germline V gene, CDR1 is SGHTA and CDR2 is FQGNSA. The CDR3 spells CASSLGGGIDWEETQYF. The CDR3 DNA is TGTGCCAGCAGCTTAGGGGGGGGGATCGACTGGGAAGAGACCCAGTACTTC.

The rearrangement uses TRBV7-9 and TRBJ2-4, with a possible D match to TRBD2 (5 bases). The CDR3 has 14 amino acids. The V gene's germline CDR1 is SEHNR and CDR2 FQNEAQ (reference sequence). With 5 bases removed from V and 6 bases from J, the gap between germline ends came to 14 bases. The CDR3 sequence: CASSLNGVANIQYF. CDR3 DNA sequence: TGTGCCAGCAGCCTAAACGGGGTTGCAAACATTCAGTACTTC.

A word on this clone: One end of the junction is discordant with germline, which a read error may explain. The chain uses TRBV7-9 and TRBJ1-4, with D maybe TRBD1 (5 bases). Germline values: CDR1 SEHNR, CDR2 FQNEAQ (reference sequence). This CDR3 contains 15 residues. As DNA, the CDR3 is TGTTCCAGCAGCCGACTCGGAGGGGAGGGTGAAAAACTGTTTTTT. Translation gives CSSSRLGGEGEKLFF. Full variable domain (outside the CDR3, taken from reference TRBV7-9 and TRBJ1-4): DTGVSQNPRHKITKRGQNVTFRCDPISEHNRLYWYRQTLGQGPEFLTYFQNEAQLEKSRLLSDRFSAERPKGSFSTLEIQRTEQGDSAMYLCSSSRLGGEGEKLFFGSGTQLSVL.

V gene TRBV2 combines with J gene TRBJ2-1, with D possibly TRBD2 on 5 matching bases. Trimming took off 6 bases at V and 6 bases at J, with 24 bases between the two ends. Germline V gene lookup returns CDR1 SNHLY and CDR2 FYNNEI. The CDR3 is made up of 17 amino acids. The CDR3 loop reads CASRRALGSGPSNEQFF. The CDR3 DNA reads TGTGCCAGCAGGAGAGCGTTAGGAAGCGGTCCGTCCAATGAGCAGTTCTTC.

The rearrangement joins TRBV5-4 to TRBJ2-1; D may be TRBD2 (6 bases). Germline lookup yields CDR1 SGHNT and CDR2 YYREEE (reference sequence). The germline V and J ends were trimmed by 4 bases and 1 base, with 15 bases remaining between them. The CDR3 is made up of 16 amino acids. The CDR3 region is CASSPGAGYSYNEQFF. The CDR3 nucleotides read TGTGCCAGCAGCCCTGGGGCGGGATATTCCTACAATGAGCAGTTCTTC.

For this clone: The junction shows a germline mismatch at one end, possibly a read error. Distinct nucleotide sequences in the sample also encode this CDR3. The chain recombines TRBV27 with TRBJ1-1; no clear D. Germline V lookup: CDR1 MNHEY, CDR2 SMNVEV (reference sequence). This CDR3 is 13 amino acids long. CDR3 nucleotide sequence: TGTGCCGTGCAGGTCACCCCGAACACTGAGGCTTTCTTT. Its translation is CAVQVTPNTEAFF.

A few counts support this clone. The V call is TRBV29-1, the J call TRBJ1-1; D unresolved. Germline values: CDR1 SQVTM, CDR2 ANQGSEA. This CDR3 contains 11 residues. The CDR3 loop is CTAGGNTEAFF. The CDR3 DNA follows: TGCACGGCTGGAGGGAACACTGAAGCTTTCTTT.

This rearrangement joins TRBV4-3 to TRBJ2-7, with D unclear. This CDR3 region has 15 residues. Germline CDR1 and CDR2: LGHNA and YSLEER. The V and J ends lost 2 bases and 2 bases respectively, with 13 bases between them. CDR3 DNA sequence: TGCGCCAGCAGCCAATTCCCGATTCCTACCTACGAGCAGTACTTC. Translating gives CASSQFPIPTYEQYF.

This chain uses TRBV28 with TRBJ1-1; D is possibly TRBD1 (6 bases). The CDR3 sequence is 16 residues long. V lost 3 bases to trimming and J lost 2 bases, with 16 bases between them. Per germline, CDR1 MDHEN and CDR2 SYDVKM. The CDR3 nucleotides are TGTGCCAGCAGTTTCAGGCTCGACAGGTTAAACACTGAAGCTTTCTTT. Translating it yields CASSFRLDRLNTEAFF.

This clone appeared a few times. The chain is built from TRBV18 and TRBJ2-5; D is undetermined. The CDR3 sequence is 13 residues long. Germline lookup yields CDR1 KGHSH and CDR2 LQKENI. V was clipped by 3 bases and J by 4 bases, with 9 bases between them. CDR3 DNA sequence: TGTGCCAGCTCACCCCCAGGCCGAGAGACCCAGTACTTC. Protein sequence: CASSPPGRETQYF.

This chain joins TRBV2 and TRBJ2-7; a weak D match, TRBD1 (5 bases). Between the trimmed V and J ends, which lost 7 bases and 2 bases, there was a span of 12 bases. Germline V CDR1 and CDR2: SNHLY, FYNNEI. The CDR3 covers 13 residues. CDR3 DNA sequence: TGTGCCAGCATCCCGGACACAACCTACGAGCAGTACTTC. It encodes CASIPDTTYEQYF.

The gene calls are TRBV9 and TRBJ2-5; D perhaps matches TRBD1 (6 bases). The germline V and J ends were trimmed by 0 bases and 5 bases, with 14 bases remaining between them. The CDR3 consists of 15 residues. Germline CDR1 and CDR2: SGDLS and YYNGEE. The CDR3 DNA follows: TGTGCCAGCAGCGTAGGAACTCGAAGGGGGGAGACCCAGTACTTC. It specifies CASSVGTRRGETQYF.

This clone was picked up one time. The CDR3 sequence is CASSVVARAGTEAFF. CDR3 DNA: TGTGCCAGCAGCGTAGTAGCCAGGGCTGGGACTGAAGCTTTCTTT. The chain carries TRBV9 and TRBJ1-1; D is possibly TRBD1 (5 bases). Trimming shortened V by 0 bases and J by 5 bases, and 14 bases separated the two germline ends. Germline V gene sequence: CDR1 SGDLS, CDR2 YYNGEE. The CDR3 is made up of 15 amino acids.